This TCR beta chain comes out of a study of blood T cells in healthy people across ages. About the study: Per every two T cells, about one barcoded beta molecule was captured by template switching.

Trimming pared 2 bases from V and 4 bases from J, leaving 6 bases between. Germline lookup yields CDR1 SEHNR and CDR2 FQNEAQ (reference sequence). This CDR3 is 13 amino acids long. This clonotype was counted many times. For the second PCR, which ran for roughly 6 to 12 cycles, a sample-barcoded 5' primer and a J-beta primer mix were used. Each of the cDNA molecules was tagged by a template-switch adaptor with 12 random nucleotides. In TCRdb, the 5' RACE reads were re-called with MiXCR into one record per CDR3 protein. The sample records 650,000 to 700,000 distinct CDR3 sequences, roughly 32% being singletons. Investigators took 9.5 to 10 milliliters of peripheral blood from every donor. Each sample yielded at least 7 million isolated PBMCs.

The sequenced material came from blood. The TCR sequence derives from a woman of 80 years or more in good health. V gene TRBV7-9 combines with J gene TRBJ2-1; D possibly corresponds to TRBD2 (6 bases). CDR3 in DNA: TGTGCCAGCAGCTTAAGCGGGTACAATGAGCAGTTCTTC. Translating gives CASSLSGYNEQFF.